These 28 T cell receptor beta chains were sequenced from one sample in a study of cytomegalovirus exposure and HLA in healthy donors. Primers: 60 Vbeta forward and 13 Jbeta reverse. Using immunoSEQ multiplex PCR, the repertoire was profiled, and TCRdb retains in-frame clones only, with some absent. Its listing shows about 100,000 clones. What was sequenced was PBMCs. Receptor source: a girl aged 10 to 17 in good health and CMV-seropositive.

V is TRBV2 and J is TRBJ1-4, with 9 bases matching TRBD1. From germline, CDR1 is SNHLY and CDR2 FYNNEI. V lost 6 bases, J lost 8 bases, and 10 bases stayed unmatched. This CDR3 contains 15 residues. The CDR3 DNA is TGTGCCAGCAGAGACCGGGACAGGGTAGGCGAAAAACTGTTTTTT. It translates to CASRDRDRVGEKLFF.

The chain combines TRBV7-9 with TRBJ2-2; perhaps TRBD2 as D (7 bases). CDR1 is SEHNR, CDR2 FQNEAQ, per germline (reference sequence). CDR3 size: 17 residues. V was shortened by 4 bases and J by 4 bases, with 19 bases between the two germline ends. This CDR3 reads CASSSLGRGAVTGELFF. The CDR3 DNA is TGTGCCAGCAGCTCCCTCGGACGGGGGGCGGTCACCGGGGAGCTGTTTTTT.

The CDR3 coding sequence is TGTGCCAGCAGTACCGGGGGAGAGACCCAGTACTTC. Encoded protein: CASSTGGETQYF. The rearrangement links TRBV28 to TRBJ2-5, with D perhaps TRBD2 (6 bases). Germline V CDR1 and CDR2: MDHEN, SYDVKM. V dropped 5 bases and J dropped 4 bases, with 8 bases sitting between them. The CDR3 spans 12 residues. Combining the CDR3 with reference TRBV28 and TRBJ2-5 gives the whole variable domain DVKVTQSSRYLVKRTGEKVFLECVQDMDHENMFWYRQDPGLGLRLIYFSYDVKMKEKGDIPEGYSVSREKKERFSLILESASTNQTSMYLCASSTGGETQYFGPGTRLLVL.

V gene TRBV4-1 combines with J gene TRBJ1-1; the D gene is possibly TRBD1 (6 bases). V lost 0 bases, J lost 0 bases, and 11 bases lay in between. CDR3 size: 16 residues. From germline, CDR1 is MGHRA and CDR2 YSYEKL. The CDR3 sequence is CASSQDLDRLNTEAFF. The CDR3 nucleotides read TGCGCCAGCAGCCAAGATCTGGACAGATTGAACACTGAAGCTTTCTTT.

The chain combines TRBV4-2 with TRBJ2-3; 16 bases match TRBD2. Germline CDR1 reads LGHNA; CDR2 reads YNFKEQ. This CDR3 has 19 residues. V shed 3 bases, J shed 2 bases, and the junction held 8 bases outside the gene matches. CDR3 nucleotides: TGTGCCAGCAGCCACGCGGGACTAGCGGGGGGGCCCCCCACAGATACGCAGTATTTT. Residues: CASSHAGLAGGPPTDTQYF.

V gene TRBV2 combines with J gene TRBJ1-5; D possibly corresponds to TRBD1 (6 bases). This CDR3 has 14 amino acids. V lost 7 bases and J lost 1, with 11 bases in between. Germline V gene data show CDR1 as SNHLY and CDR2 as FYNNEI. The CDR3 spells CASMAGASNQPQHF. CDR3 coding DNA: TGTGCCAGCATGGCAGGGGCAAGCAATCAGCCCCAGCATTTT.

The chain uses TRBV15 and TRBJ2-5; 10 bases match TRBD1. Germline trimming cut 1 base from V and 8 bases from J; bases unmatched to any gene: 10. The V gene's germline CDR1 is LNHNV and CDR2 YYDKDF (reference sequence). The CDR3 is 16 amino acids. This CDR3 reads CATSRGLAGTGDTQYF. The CDR3 nucleotides are TGTGCCACCAGCAGAGGACTCGCCGGGACAGGGGATACCCAGTACTTC.

CDR3 in DNA: TGTGCCAGCAGGCGAGACAGGGGAGGGGAGCAGTTCTTC. It encodes CASRRDRGGEQFF. The chain employs TRBV2 and TRBJ2-1; D is perhaps TRBD1 (8 bases). Germline V lookup: CDR1 SNHLY, CDR2 FYNNEI. Trimming took off 6 bases at V and 10 bases at J, with 16 bases between the two ends. The CDR3 spans 13 residues.

The chain carries TRBV11-2 and TRBJ2-7, with TRBD1 matching 9 bases. The CDR3 spans 13 residues. Per germline, CDR1 SGHAT and CDR2 FQNNGV. The V and J ends lost 5 bases and 5 bases, in that order; junction bases with no gene match: 4. The CDR3 reads CASSMDRGHEQYF. Written as DNA, the CDR3 is TGTGCCAGCAGCATGGACAGGGGCCACGAGCAGTACTTC.

The J gene is TRBJ2-1, the V gene TRBV5-1; 8 nucleotides agree with TRBD2. The CDR3 consists of 14 residues. V was pared by 3 bases and J by 4 bases, with 3 bases of the junction left unmatched. Germline assignment: CDR1 SGHRS and CDR2 YFSETQ. CDR3 in DNA: TGCGCCAGCAGCTCTTTAGCGGGGTACAATGAGCAGTTCTTC. Translating gives CASSSLAGYNEQFF.

The J gene is TRBJ2-5, the V gene TRBV29-1; perhaps TRBD1 as D (5 bases). The CDR3 loop spans 14 amino acids. V was cut by 6 bases and J by 1 base, with 15 bases left in between. Germline values: CDR1 SQVTM, CDR2 ANQGSEA. The CDR3 protein is CSVRPPTAQETQYF. CDR3 bases: TGCAGCGTCCGCCCCCCGACAGCCCAAGAGACCCAGTACTTC.

The chain employs TRBV19 and TRBJ1-1, with D perhaps TRBD1 (5 bases). Trimming took 5 bases from V and 7 from J, leaving 14 bases between them. From germline, CDR1 is LNHDA and CDR2 SQIVND (reference sequence). The CDR3 is made up of 13 amino acids. CDR3 sequence reads: CASSLQVGGEAFF. The CDR3 bases are TGTGCCAGTAGTCTTCAAGTGGGGGGTGAAGCTTTCTTT.

The V and J genes are TRBV9 and TRBJ2-1; a possible D gene is TRBD2 (7 bases). CDR1 SGDLS and CDR2 YYNGEE come from the germline V gene. The CDR3 consists of 15 residues. The V gene lost 0 bases and the J gene lost 2 bases, with 9 bases spanning the gap. Written as DNA, the CDR3 is TGTGCCAGCAGCGTAGAGGGGGGGGCCTACAATGAGCAGTTCTTC. It codes for CASSVEGGAYNEQFF.

This sequence joins TRBV18 and TRBJ2-7; TRBD1 aligns across 8 bases. Germline lookup yields CDR1 KGHSH and CDR2 LQKENI. CDR3 length: 15 residues. V shed 0 bases and J 2 bases; nucleotides not matched to a gene: 3. CDR3 loop: CASSPPRQGTYEQYF. CDR3 nucleotide sequence: TGTGCCAGCTCACCACCGCGACAGGGGACCTACGAGCAGTACTTC.

J is TRBJ2-7 and V is TRBV9, with D possibly being TRBD2 (5 bases). The CDR3 sequence is 16 residues long. The V gene's germline CDR1 is SGDLS and CDR2 YYNGEE. The ends were cut back, 6 bases at V and 4 bases at J, with 23 bases in the middle. CDR3 DNA sequence: TGTGCCAGCAACTGTTCCCGGGAAAGAATACCTTACGAGCAGTACGTC. It translates to CASNCSRERIPYEQYV.

The chain couples TRBV30 to TRBJ2-3; the match to TRBD1 covers 7 bases. The V and J ends lost 1 base and 5 bases, in that order; junction bases with no gene match: 9. Germline CDR1 reads GTSNPN; CDR2 reads SVGIG (reference sequence). The CDR3 loop spans 15 amino acids. In DNA form, the CDR3 reads TGTGCCTGGAGTGAGATACAGGGGACAGAAGATACGCAGTATTTT. It specifies CAWSEIQGTEDTQYF.

The V call is TRBV25-1, the J call TRBJ1-1; the D gene is possibly TRBD1 (5 bases). From germline, CDR1 is MGHDK and CDR2 SYGVNS. Trimming left V 6 bases short and J 6 bases short, with 20 bases between. The CDR3 length is 15 residues. CDR3 sequence: CASRASLGLEPEAFF. Here the CDR3 DNA reads TGTGCCAGCAGAGCATCCTTGGGGCTGGAGCCTGAAGCTTTCTTT. The variable domain in full, with the rest retrieved from reference TRBV25-1 and TRBJ1-1, is EADIYQTPRYLVIGTGKKITLECSQTMGHDKMYWYQQDPGMELHLIHYSYGVNSTEKGDLSSESTVSRIRTEHFPLTLESARPSHTSQYLCASRASLGLEPEAFFGQGTRLTVV.

This rearrangement joins TRBV7-2 to TRBJ1-6; D uncertain. The V gene lost 5 bases and the J gene lost 7 bases, with 6 bases spanning the gap. CDR3 length: 12 residues. CDR1 is SGHTA, CDR2 FQGNSA, per germline. The CDR3 here is CASSTSNSPLHF. In DNA form, the CDR3 reads TGTGCCAGCAGCACATCAAATTCACCCCTCCACTTT.

A note on this clone: At one of its ends the junction is not consistent with the germline gene, which may arise from a read error. Other DNA sequences in this sample translate to the same CDR3. V gene TRBV4-1 combines with J gene TRBJ1-6, with 11 bases fitting TRBD1. CDR3 length: 16 residues. The germline V gene has CDR1 MGHRA and CDR2 YSYEKL. DNA for the CDR3: TGCGCCAGCAGCCAAGAGGGGACAGGGGGAACTTCACCCCTACACTTT. It specifies CASSQEGTGGTSPLHF.

The chain uses TRBV19 and TRBJ2-2; D possibly corresponds to TRBD2 (6 bases). CDR3 length equals 15 residues. CDR1 is LNHDA, CDR2 SQIVND, per germline (reference sequence). The V end was cut by 7 bases, the J end by 4 bases, with 16 bases between. The CDR3 nucleotides are TGTGCCAGTAAAGTTCAAGGGCGGGGCACCGGGGAGCTGTTTTTT. Translated: CASKVQGRGTGELFF.

This chain links TRBV29-1 with TRBJ1-2, with a tentative D call TRBD1 (5 bases). With 4 bases removed from V and 6 bases from J, the gap between germline ends came to 12 bases. The CDR3 spans 12 residues. CDR1 SQVTM and CDR2 ANQGSEA come from the germline V gene. The CDR3 here is CSVVSGKDGYTF. CDR3 sequence (DNA): TGCAGCGTTGTGTCAGGGAAGGATGGCTACACCTTC.

The chain has TRBV7-9 and TRBJ2-3; TRBD2 aligns across 12 bases. V gave up 4 bases and J gave up 5 bases; unmatched junction bases: 7. Looked up from germline, CDR1 is SEHNR and CDR2 is FQNEAQ (reference sequence). The CDR3 is 16 amino acids. The CDR3 DNA sequence: TGTGCCAGCAGCTCACTAGCGGGGGGAGTAGAAGATACGCAGTATTTT. Its protein is CASSSLAGGVEDTQYF.

The rearrangement joins TRBV6-5 to TRBJ2-1; D is possibly TRBD1 (6 bases). V was pared by 6 bases and J by 2 bases, with 14 bases between. The CDR3 covers 15 residues. CDR1 is MNHEY, CDR2 SVGAGI, per germline. CDR3 sequence (DNA): TGTGCCAGCAGCACTCTTAGGACAGCCTACAATGAGCAGTTCTTC. Translation gives CASSTLRTAYNEQFF.

The chain is built from TRBV29-1 and TRBJ2-2; 7 bases map to TRBD1. Germline values: CDR1 SQVTM, CDR2 ANQGSEA. CDR3 length equals 16 residues. The trim removed 1 base at V and 1 base at J, leaving 6 bases unmatched. CDR3 region: CSVEVPGQMNTGELFF. CDR3 bases: TGCAGCGTTGAAGTACCGGGACAGATGAACACCGGGGAGCTGTTTTTT.

This rearrangement joins TRBV7-2 to TRBJ2-1; 11 bases are a match to TRBD2. This CDR3 contains 16 residues. CDR1 and CDR2 (germline): SGHTA, FQGNSA. The junction had 7 bases not matched to a gene; V was cut back by 5 bases and J by 4 bases. CDR3 bases: TGTGCCAGCAGCGCTCAACTAGCGGGGGCATACAATGAGCAGTTCTTC. Translated, it gives CASSAQLAGAYNEQFF.

The CDR3 DNA is TGTGCCAGCTCACCCAACAGCGGCTCCTATAATTCACCCCTCCACTTT. Protein product: CASSPNSGSYNSPLHF. The chain links TRBV18 to TRBJ1-6; D unresolved. CDR1 and CDR2 (germline): KGHSH, LQKENI. V gave up 3 bases and J gave up 0 bases, with 9 bases separating them. The CDR3 consists of 16 residues.

The J gene is TRBJ1-1, the V gene TRBV7-9; the match to TRBD1 covers 10 bases. Losses at the gene ends were 3 bases for V and 4 bases for J; bases not matched to a gene: 8. Per the germline V gene, CDR1 is SEHNR and CDR2 is FQNEAQ (reference sequence). The CDR3 is made up of 16 amino acids. The DNA of the CDR3 is TGTGCCAGCAGCTTCGACAGGGGGCGCATGGGCACTGAAGCTTTCTTT. This translates into CASSFDRGRMGTEAFF. Combining the CDR3 with reference TRBV7-9 and TRBJ1-1 gives the whole variable domain DTGVSQNPRHKITKRGQNVTFRCDPISEHNRLYWYRQTLGQGPEFLTYFQNEAQLEKSRLLSDRFSAERPKGSFSTLEIQRTEQGDSAMYLCASSFDRGRMGTEAFFGQGTRLTVV.

V usage is TRBV5-4 and J usage is TRBJ2-3, with TRBD1 matching 12 bases. In germline, CDR1 is SGHNT, CDR2 YYREEE (reference sequence). V dropped 4 bases and J dropped 4; count of bases not matched to a gene: 4. The CDR3 runs 15 residues. The CDR3 loop reads CASSAGQGAADTQYF. In nucleotides, the CDR3 is TGTGCCAGCAGCGCGGGACAGGGGGCCGCAGATACGCAGTATTTT.